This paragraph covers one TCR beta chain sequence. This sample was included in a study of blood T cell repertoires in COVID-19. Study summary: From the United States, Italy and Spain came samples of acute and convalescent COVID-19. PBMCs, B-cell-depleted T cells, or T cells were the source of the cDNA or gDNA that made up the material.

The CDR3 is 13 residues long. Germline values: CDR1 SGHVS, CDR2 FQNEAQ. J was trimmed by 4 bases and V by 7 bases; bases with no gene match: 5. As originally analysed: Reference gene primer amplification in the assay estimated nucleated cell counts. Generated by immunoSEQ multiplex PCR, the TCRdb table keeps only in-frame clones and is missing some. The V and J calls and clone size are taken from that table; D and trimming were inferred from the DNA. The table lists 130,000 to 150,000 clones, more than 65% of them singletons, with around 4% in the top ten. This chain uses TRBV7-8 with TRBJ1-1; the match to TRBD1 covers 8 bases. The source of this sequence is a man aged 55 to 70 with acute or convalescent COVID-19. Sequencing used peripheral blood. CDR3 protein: CASNLGQATEAFF. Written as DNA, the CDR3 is TGTGCCAGCAACCTGGGACAGGCCACTGAAGCTTTCTTT.